This paragraph reports one T cell receptor (beta chain). Its antigen is not identified. These data are taken from a study of T cell therapy after organ transplantation. The CDR3 totals 16 residues. Germline CDR1 PRHDT, CDR2 FYEKMQ (reference sequence). V was clipped by 2 bases and J by 3 bases; unmatched bases: 7. Produced via immunoSEQ multiplex PCR; TCRdb's table is partial and in-frame only. The table lists about 50,000 clones, approximately 94% of them singletons. This TCR was recovered from a human patient who had received a solid organ transplant and had CMV disease. J is TRBJ2-3 and V is TRBV13; 8 bases map to TRBD1. Here the sequenced sample was CD8+ T cells from blood, taken before autologous CMV-specific T cell therapy. The CDR3: CASSLIRTGFTDTQYF. The CDR3 DNA reads TGTGCCAGCAGCTTAATTCGGACAGGGTTTACAGATACGCAGTATTTT.